Listed here are 24 T cell receptor beta chains from one sample, sequenced in a study of CD8+CD57+ T cells in acquired aplastic anemia. The patients chosen for sequencing had shown expansion of CD8+CD57+ cells (detected by flow cytometry). TCR beta VDJ combinations and CDR3 sequences were profiled from genomic DNA. TCRdb fed the reads into MiXCR, producing one record per CDR3 protein. Among some 140,000 distinct CDR3 sequences, about 52% were seen once, and the ten largest hold roughly 12%. Material for sequencing was sorted CD4+, CD8+, or CD8+CD57+ T cells (not recorded which) from PBMCs. All receptors come from a human donor with aplastic anemia.

V usage is TRBV4-1 and J usage is TRBJ1-6; a weak D match, TRBD1 (6 bases). V lost 1 base and J lost 10, with 11 bases in between. The V gene's germline CDR1 is MGHRA and CDR2 YSYEKL. CDR3 length equals 14 residues. CDR3 in DNA: TGCGCCAGCAGCCAAGCCCAGGGGAGGTCACCCCTCCACTTT. Translating it yields CASSQAQGRSPLHF.

The J gene is TRBJ2-3, the V gene TRBV15; 9 bases map to TRBD2. The CDR3 has 14 amino acids. With V trimmed by 4 bases and J by 6 bases, 5 bases remained unmatched. CDR1 is LNHNV, CDR2 YYDKDF, per germline (reference sequence). The CDR3, as DNA: TGTGCCACCAGCAAGAGCGGGGGGTTGGATACGCAGTATTTT. Protein sequence: CATSKSGGLDTQYF.

This clonotype has at least ten counts. The V call is TRBV25-1, the J call TRBJ2-3; 10 bases align to TRBD2. CDR3 length: 14 residues. The germline V gene encodes CDR1 MGHDK and CDR2 SYGVNS. J was trimmed by 0 bases and V by 8 bases; bases with no gene match: 2. CDR3 in amino acids: CASEAGGSTDTQYF. CDR3 sequence (DNA): TGTGCCAGCGAAGCGGGGGGGAGCACAGATACGCAGTATTTT.

The rearrangement joins TRBV25-1 to TRBJ2-5; TRBD1 might be the D (5 bases). Germline CDR1 MGHDK, CDR2 SYGVNS. Deletions cut 6 bases from V and 7 bases from J, with 18 bases between. This CDR3 has 14 residues. The CDR3 nucleotides read TGTGCCAGCAGCTTGGCCCAGGGCCCGGCGACCCAGTACTTC. As protein: CASSLAQGPATQYF.

The genes are TRBV10-3 and TRBJ1-2; 8 nucleotides align to TRBD1. Germline CDR1 and CDR2: ENHRY and SYGVKD. The trim removed 7 bases at V and 5 bases at J, leaving 6 bases unmatched. This CDR3 has 13 residues. The CDR3 region is CAIMGQAEYGYTF. The CDR3 DNA is TGTGCCATCATGGGACAGGCAGAATATGGCTACACCTTC.

Regarding this clonotype: Relative to the germline gene, one junction end is altered; a read error may explain this. The genes are TRBV2 and TRBJ1-4; D gene uncertain. CDR3 length equals 13 residues. Germline assignment: CDR1 SNHLY and CDR2 FYNNEI. Here the CDR3 DNA reads TGTGCCAGCAGTGGGTCATTAATCGAGAAACTGTTTTTC. This gives the protein CASSGSLIEKLFF.

The chain links TRBV9 to TRBJ1-6; no clear D gene. The length of the CDR3 is 12 residues. Germline lookup yields CDR1 SGDLS and CDR2 YYNGEE. Trimming removed 2 bases from V and 9 bases from J, with 6 bases in between. This chain's CDR3 is CASSVSGSPLHF. The DNA of the CDR3 is TGTGCCAGCAGCGTTTCCGGTTCACCCCTCCACTTT.

The CDR3 loop reads CASSPMGRGDYEQYF. CDR3 DNA: TGTGCCAGCAGCCCCATGGGTCGGGGTGACTACGAGCAGTACTTC. This sequence joins TRBV5-4 and TRBJ2-7; perhaps TRBD2 as D (5 bases). Trimming pared 4 bases from V and 3 bases from J, leaving 17 bases between. The CDR3 is made up of 15 amino acids. CDR1 and CDR2 from the germline V gene are SGHNT and YYREEE (reference sequence).

This rearrangement joins TRBV19 to TRBJ2-7; D gene unclear. Per germline, CDR1 LNHDA and CDR2 SQIVND (reference sequence). This CDR3 has 13 amino acids. V was cut by 6 bases and J by 0 bases, with 9 bases left in between. Here the CDR3 reads CASRQSSSYEQYF. CDR3 nucleotide sequence: TGTGCCAGTAGGCAGAGCAGCTCCTACGAGCAGTACTTC.

CDR3 bases: TGCAGCGTGACTACTACGAGCTACGAGCAGTACTTC. Its protein product is CSVTTTSYEQYF. This chain connects TRBV29-1 to TRBJ2-7, with D tentatively TRBD2 (5 bases). V lost 6 bases to trimming and J lost 3 bases, with 12 bases between them. Germline V gene data show CDR1 as SQVTM and CDR2 as ANQGSEA. This CDR3 comprises 12 residues.

Many counts were recorded for this clonotype. The chain uses TRBV11-2 and TRBJ1-4; a possible D gene is TRBD1 (5 bases). V dropped 5 bases and J dropped 6 bases, with 16 bases sitting between them. This CDR3 has 15 residues. CDR1 and CDR2 from the germline V gene are SGHAT and FQNNGV. The CDR3 DNA is TGTGCCAGCAGCGGCCGACAGCTTGGAGATGAAAAACTGTTTTTT. It is translated as CASSGRQLGDEKLFF.

This sequence joins TRBV2 and TRBJ2-7; 7 positions agree with TRBD1. This CDR3 is 13 amino acids long. With V trimmed by 4 bases and J by 4 bases, 4 bases remained unmatched. Germline loops: CDR1 SNHLY, CDR2 FYNNEI. The CDR3: CASSGQGFYEQYF. CDR3 coding DNA: TGTGCCAGCAGTGGACAGGGCTTTTACGAGCAGTACTTC.

This chain uses TRBV29-1 with TRBJ2-7, with 10 bases that match TRBD2. This CDR3 spans 15 amino acids. Germline-derived CDR1 and CDR2 are SQVTM and ANQGSEA. Trimming took 0 bases from V and 3 from J; bases not matched to a gene: 5. CDR3 residues: CSVEEWSSGSYEQYF. In DNA, the CDR3 is TGCAGCGTTGAAGAATGGTCTAGCGGGAGCTACGAGCAGTACTTC.

The CDR3 here is CASSTGTSLHF. The CDR3 DNA reads TGTGCCAGCAGCACTGGGACTTCCCTCCACTTT. This chain links TRBV9 with TRBJ1-6; TRBD1 might be the D (5 bases). Germline loops: CDR1 SGDLS, CDR2 YYNGEE. There are 11 residues in the CDR3. V was trimmed by 4 bases and J by 14 bases, leaving 10 bases between them. The full variable domain, completed using reference TRBV9 and TRBJ1-6, is DSGVTQTPKHLITATGQRVTLRCSPRSGDLSVYWYQQSLDQGLQFLIQYYNGEERAKGNILERFSAQQFPDLHSELNLSSLELGDSALYFCASSTGTSLHFGNGTRLTVT.

The chain carries TRBV3-1 and TRBJ1-1; D uncertain. The CDR3 runs to 16 residues. Trimming removed 0 bases from V and 0 bases from J, with 11 bases in between. CDR1 is LGHDT, CDR2 YNNKEL, per germline (reference sequence). The CDR3 is CASSQDRHIMNTEAFF. In nucleotides, the CDR3 is TGTGCCAGCAGCCAAGACCGGCATATCATGAACACTGAAGCTTTCTTT.

This clonotype was counted at least ten times. CDR3 amino acids: CSARRGYNEQFF. Here the CDR3 DNA reads TGCAGTGCTAGAAGGGGCTACAATGAGCAGTTCTTC. V is TRBV20-1 and J is TRBJ2-1; D is perhaps TRBD1 (5 bases). The V end lost 2 bases, the J end lost 3 bases, and 5 bases lay between the germline ends. Germline CDR1 and CDR2: DFQATT and SNEGSKA (reference sequence). The CDR3 is 12 amino acids.

This rearrangement joins TRBV6-1 to TRBJ1-5; a weak D match, TRBD1 (5 bases). In germline, CDR1 is MNHNS, CDR2 SASEGT. The CDR3 totals 16 residues. The V gene lost 1 base and the J gene lost 6 bases, with 16 bases spanning the gap. The CDR3 nucleotides read TGTGCCAGCAGTGAAGAGGGCGGTGGGGGGTTTCAGCCCCAGCATTTT. Translated: CASSEEGGGGFQPQHF.

This clonotype has a count of ten or more. The rearrangement joins TRBV6-5 to TRBJ2-7; 12 bases fit TRBD1. V lost 2 bases and J lost 5; bases outside the gene matches: 4. Per the germline V gene, CDR1 is MNHEY and CDR2 is SVGAGI. This CDR3 comprises 15 residues. The CDR3 is CASSYGGQGAHEQYF. DNA for the CDR3: TGTGCCAGCAGTTACGGGGGACAGGGGGCCCACGAGCAGTACTTC.

This clonotype was seen more than once but under ten times. Written as DNA, the CDR3 is TGTGCCAGCAGCCCCGGGGAAACAGGGTGGGGCAATGAGCAGTTCTTC. Protein product: CASSPGETGWGNEQFF. V usage is TRBV3-1 and J usage is TRBJ2-1, with D perhaps TRBD1 (6 bases). This CDR3 has 16 amino acids. V was trimmed by 4 bases and J by 6 bases, leaving 19 bases between them. Germline assignment: CDR1 LGHDT and CDR2 YNNKEL (reference sequence).

V usage is TRBV7-8 and J usage is TRBJ1-6; D ambiguous. The CDR3 is 17 amino acids. Trimming stripped 1 base from V and 7 bases from J, with 17 bases between. Germline CDR1 and CDR2: SGHVS and FQNEAQ. CDR3 residues: CASSLGRQTTINSPLHF. The CDR3 nucleotides are TGTGCCAGCAGCTTAGGGCGGCAGACCACGATCAATTCACCCCTCCACTTT. The variable domain in full, with the rest retrieved from reference TRBV7-8 and TRBJ1-6, is GAGVSQSPRYKVAKRGQDVALRCDPISGHVSLFWYQQALGQGPEFLTYFQNEAQLDKSGLPSDRFFAERPEGSVSTLKIQRTQQEDSAVYLCASSLGRQTTINSPLHFGNGTRLTVT.

This clonotype was recorded at least ten times. This chain uses TRBV5-6 with TRBJ1-1; 8 nucleotides align to TRBD1. The germline gives CDR1 SGHDT, CDR2 YYEEEE. The trim removed 0 bases at V and 5 bases at J, leaving 6 bases unmatched. The CDR3 sequence is 15 residues long. In nucleotides, the CDR3 is TGTGCCAGCAGCTTGGCCGGACAGGGTTGGACTGAAGCTTTCTTT. Translated: CASSLAGQGWTEAFF.

This sequence joins TRBV7-2 and TRBJ1-2; possible D gene TRBD1, 5 bases. From germline, CDR1 is SGHTA and CDR2 FQGNSA. V shed 1 base and J shed 4 bases, with 13 bases lying between them. The CDR3 covers 15 residues. The CDR3 reads CASSLVAGRGYGYTF. In DNA form, the CDR3 reads TGTGCCAGCAGCTTAGTAGCAGGGAGAGGCTATGGCTACACCTTC.

There are many counts of this clonotype. This rearrangement joins TRBV19 to TRBJ1-2; unclear D gene. V was shortened by 1 base and J by 4 bases, with 16 bases between the two germline ends. In germline, CDR1 is LNHDA, CDR2 SQIVND (reference sequence). This CDR3 comprises 16 residues. The CDR3 loop reads CASSIALERAVYGYTF. The CDR3 nucleotides read TGTGCCAGTAGTATAGCCCTCGAGAGGGCCGTCTATGGCTACACCTTC.

The chain carries TRBV11-2 and TRBJ2-7; 9 bases line up with TRBD1. The CDR3 length is 16 residues. V was pared by 5 bases and J by 5 bases, with 13 bases of the junction left unmatched. Germline lookup yields CDR1 SGHAT and CDR2 FQNNGV. The CDR3 DNA is TGTGCCAGCAGCCCACCTCGGGGACAGGGCACCCACGAGCAGTACTTC. Protein: CASSPPRGQGTHEQYF.